The sequence of this TCR beta chain was determined in a study of glioma-infiltrating T cells after dendritic cell vaccination. The method was immunoSEQ multiplex PCR; TCRdb's version includes in-frame clones alone and lacks a portion of them. This table holds 40,000 to 60,000 clones, around 86% found once. A note on this clone: Its antigen is not known.

Findings and caveats of the study: Few patients contributed both blood and tumor specimens.

V was trimmed by 0 bases and J by 2 bases, leaving 10 bases between them. Germline loops: CDR1 LNHNV, CDR2 YYDKDF (reference sequence). The CDR3 spans 15 residues. This material consisted of blood, taken before dendritic cell vaccination. The receptor was isolated from a human donor with glioblastoma. J is TRBJ1-2 and V is TRBV15; no clear D gene. Here the CDR3 reads CATSRDSTHNYGYTF. The CDR3 DNA reads TGTGCCACCAGCAGAGATTCGACACACAACTATGGCTACACCTTC.